The 31 T cell receptor beta chains listed next were all sequenced from one sample in a study of post-analysis software for immune sequencing data (dated by TCRdb to the mid-2010s). No cognate antigen is known for these TCRs. Results the study describes overall, beyond this receptor: Patients showed significantly higher frequencies than controls for about five TRBV segments, among them TRBV5-6, TRBV5-1 and TRBV20-1.

Preparation of the library involved PCR. The run used an Illumina HiSeq 2500. Unique molecular identifiers were incorporated into TCR beta cDNA libraries to reduce PCR and sequencing biases. Clones were called with MiXCR by TCRdb after fastp trimmed the public reads at Q25, and only in-frame beta chains were retained. CDR3 protein duplicates are merged, each entry listing the most common genes and DNA. For this sample there are 700,000 to 800,000 distinct CDR3 sequences; 30% appear just once. Around 0.56% of the sample lies in the top ten. The sample comprised blood. These receptors were obtained from a girl aged 5-17 years with multiple sclerosis.

This CDR3 reads CASSSGACETQYF. CDR3 nucleotides: TGTGCCAGCAGCTCGGGGGCGTGCGAGACCCAGTACTTC. The V gene is TRBV11-3, the J gene TRBJ2-5, with D perhaps being TRBD1 or TRBD2 (6 bases each). V lost 4 bases, J lost 5 bases, and 11 bases lay in between. This CDR3 is built from 13 residues. Germline assignment: CDR1 SGHNT and CDR2 YENEEA.

This clonotype was seen only once. The chain joins TRBV9 to TRBJ2-2, with D possibly matching TRBD1 (5 bases). Germline CDR1 is SGDLS and CDR2 is YYNGEE. The length of the CDR3 is 17 residues. The ends were cut back, 3 bases at V and 4 bases at J, with 19 bases in the middle. The CDR3 DNA follows: TGTGCCAGCAGCGACTCCAATGGGGCCAAACTCACCGGGGAGCTGTTTTTT. Encoded protein: CASSDSNGAKLTGELFF.

The chain employs TRBV4-3 and TRBJ1-4, with 9 bases aligning to TRBD1. The length of the CDR3 is 17 residues. From germline, CDR1 is LGHNA and CDR2 YSLEER. Trimming at V came to 0 bases and at J to 7 bases, leaving 9 bases not matched to a gene. CDR3 nucleotides: TGCGCCAGCAGCCAAGATCGGATTACAGGGGGCTGTGAAAAACTGTTTTTT. Amino acids: CASSQDRITGGCEKLFF.

A few counts support this clonotype. The J gene is TRBJ2-7, the V gene TRBV28; TRBD1 aligns across 8 bases. This CDR3 region has 15 residues. Germline assignment: CDR1 MDHEN and CDR2 SYDVKM. The V gene end was trimmed by 5 bases and the J gene end by 3 bases; junction bases not matched to a gene: 9. The CDR3 DNA reads TGTGCCAGCAGTCCCAGCAACACAGGGGGCTACGAGCAGTACTTC. Encoded protein: CASSPSNTGGYEQYF.

In its sample, this clonotype was seen many times. The rearrangement joins TRBV20-1 to TRBJ2-7; TRBD2 matches 8 bases. The V gene's germline CDR1 is DFQATT and CDR2 SNEGSKA (reference sequence). This CDR3 is built from 15 residues. J was trimmed by 1 base and V by 0 bases; bases with no gene match: 5. The CDR3 reads CSARDLGGRSYEQYF. For the CDR3, the DNA is TGCAGTGCTAGAGATCTGGGCGGGAGGTCCTACGAGCAGTACTTC.

The rearrangement uses TRBV6-5 and TRBJ2-7, with TRBD1 identical over 9 bases. J lost 2 bases, V lost 7 bases, and 12 bases had no gene match. The CDR3 has 16 residues. Germline-derived CDR1 and CDR2 are MNHEY and SVGAGI. The CDR3 loop is CASNPVGTGPTYEQYF. CDR3 nucleotide sequence: TGTGCCAGCAACCCGGTAGGGACAGGGCCTACCTACGAGCAGTACTTC.

In its sample, this clonotype was seen a few times. The genes are TRBV29-1 and TRBJ1-2; the match to TRBD1 covers 9 bases. Per the germline V gene, CDR1 is SQVTM and CDR2 is ANQGSEA. Trimming removed 7 bases from V and 6 bases from J; junction bases left unmatched: 12. CDR3 length: 14 residues. CDR3 sequence: CSAVYRGRLHGYTF. The CDR3 nucleotides are TGCAGCGCCGTTTACAGGGGGCGCCTTCATGGCTACACCTTC.

This clonotype has just a few counts. The CDR3 region is CASSWGQHNEQFF. CDR3 in DNA: TGTGCCAGCAGCTGGGGACAGCACAATGAGCAGTTCTTC. The chain uses TRBV5-6 and TRBJ2-1; 7 nucleotides line up with TRBD1. Germline V gene lookup returns CDR1 SGHDT and CDR2 YYEEEE. The CDR3 spans 13 residues. Germline trimming cut 3 bases from V and 5 bases from J; bases unmatched to any gene: 2.

The chain employs TRBV20-1 and TRBJ2-7, with 7 bases that match TRBD2. Germline V gives CDR1 DFQATT, CDR2 SNEGSKA (reference sequence). The CDR3 runs 14 residues. With 2 bases clipped from V and 2 bases from J, the junction kept 6 bases outside the gene matches. CDR3 nucleotide sequence: TGCAGTGCTAGACCCCGGGACTACCCCTACGAGCAGTACTTC. Translation gives CSARPRDYPYEQYF.

This chain joins TRBV5-1 and TRBJ1-2; the D gene is possibly TRBD1 (5 bases). The CDR3 loop spans 16 amino acids. CDR1 SGHRS and CDR2 YFSETQ come from the germline V gene. The V end lost 0 bases, the J end lost 0 bases, and 12 bases lay between the germline ends. The CDR3 is CASSLAGGRANYGYTF. CDR3 bases: TGCGCCAGCAGCTTGGCCGGGGGAAGGGCTAACTATGGCTACACCTTC.

The V call is TRBV25-1, the J call TRBJ1-1; possibly TRBD1 for D (5 bases). CDR1 and CDR2 (germline): MGHDK, SYGVNS. V lost 7 bases and J lost 5, with 14 bases in between. The CDR3 length is 13 residues. The CDR3 bases are TGTGCCAGCACTCAAAACCGGGGGACTGAAGCTTTCTTT. This gives the protein CASTQNRGTEAFF.

This clonotype was counted only a few times. The V call is TRBV27, the J call TRBJ1-5; the match to TRBD1 covers 9 bases. This CDR3 contains 15 residues. Unmatched junction bases numbered 4, after V lost 6 bases and J lost 1 base. The germline CDR1 and CDR2 sequences are MNHEY and SMNVEV (reference sequence). The CDR3 region is CASRQGQGSNQPQHF. DNA for the CDR3: TGTGCCAGCAGACAAGGACAGGGGAGCAATCAGCCCCAGCATTTT.

The chain is built from TRBV3-1 and TRBJ2-1; D unclear. The germline CDR1 and CDR2 sequences are LGHDT and YNNKEL (reference sequence). Trimming took 0 bases from V and 11 from J, leaving 11 bases between them. The length of the CDR3 is 13 residues. The chain's CDR3 is CASSQDRKSKQFF. CDR3 nucleotides: TGTGCCAGCAGCCAAGATAGGAAATCGAAGCAGTTCTTC.

This clonotype was seen a few times. The genes are TRBV7-6 and TRBJ2-1, with 7 bases fitting TRBD2. The germline V gene has CDR1 SGHVS and CDR2 FNYEAQ. Trimming cost V 1 base and J 7 bases; bases outside gene matches: 7. The CDR3 loop spans 15 amino acids. CDR3 sequence (DNA): TGTGCCAGCAGCTTAGGTCCTAGCGGACTTAATGAGCAGTTCTTC. It translates to CASSLGPSGLNEQFF.

Note on this clonotype: A much larger clone is a single base away; this may be a read error. This rearrangement joins TRBV29-1 to TRBJ2-5, with 12 bases fitting TRBD2. CDR1 and CDR2 from the germline V gene are SQVTM and ANQGSEA. V was pared by 6 bases and J by 11 bases, with 10 bases of the junction left unmatched. The CDR3 runs to 13 residues. CDR3 in amino acids: CSVELAGGTWQYF. The CDR3 DNA reads as TGCAGCGTAGAACTAGCGGGAGGAACGTGGCAGTACTTC.

This sequence joins TRBV20-1 and TRBJ2-3, with TRBD1 matching over 7 bases. CDR1 and CDR2 from the germline V gene are DFQATT and SNEGSKA (reference sequence). The ends lost 0 bases at V and 5 bases at J; junction bases unmatched: 11. The CDR3 extends over 16 amino acids. This CDR3 reads CSARDWDSPRKDTQYF. The DNA for the CDR3 is TGCAGTGCTAGAGATTGGGACAGCCCAAGGAAAGATACGCAGTATTTT.

This chain uses TRBV4-1 with TRBJ2-1, with 9 bases aligning to TRBD2. V was clipped by 2 bases and J by 6 bases; unmatched bases: 8. CDR1 is MGHRA, CDR2 YSYEKL, per germline. The CDR3 runs to 16 residues. CDR3 DNA sequence: TGCGCCAGCAGCCAACCCCAAGCGGGGGGTGGCAATGAGCAGTTCTTC. The encoded protein is CASSQPQAGGGNEQFF.

This clonotype was counted many times. The V and J genes are TRBV29-1 and TRBJ2-5; maybe TRBD1 (7 bases). This CDR3 spans 14 amino acids. Trimming shortened V by 6 bases and J by 4 bases, and 18 bases separated the two germline ends. Germline V gene data show CDR1 as SQVTM and CDR2 as ANQGSEA. Here the CDR3 DNA reads TGCAGCGTAGGACACCACCAGGGGGGAGAGACCCAGTACTTC. Translated: CSVGHHQGGETQYF.

The rearrangement joins TRBV20-1 to TRBJ1-1; D is unresolved. This CDR3 has 12 residues. Deletions cut 4 bases from V and 4 bases from J, with 10 bases between. CDR1 DFQATT and CDR2 SNEGSKA come from the germline V gene (reference sequence). CDR3 sequence reads: CSATLGSTEAFF. The CDR3 DNA is TGCAGTGCTACCTTAGGGAGCACTGAAGCTTTCTTT.

This clonotype was counted ten times or more. This chain joins TRBV29-1 and TRBJ1-2; D not resolved. In germline, CDR1 is SQVTM, CDR2 ANQGSEA. V gave up 1 base and J gave up 6 bases, with 12 bases separating them. This CDR3 has 13 amino acids. The CDR3 DNA reads as TGCAGCGTTGAAGTCAGCGGACCTGATGGCTACACCTTC. Its protein is CSVEVSGPDGYTF. Variable domain in full (rest from reference TRBV29-1 and TRBJ1-2): SAVISQKPSRDICQRGTSLTIQCQVDSQVTMMFWYRQQPGQSLTLIATANQGSEATYESGFVIDKFPISRPNLTFSTLTVSNMSPEDSSIYLCSVEVSGPDGYTFGSGTRLTVV.

This sequence joins TRBV6-4 and TRBJ2-1; 9 nucleotides align to TRBD2. Germline lookup yields CDR1 MRHNA and CDR2 SNTAGT. Unmatched junction bases numbered 0, after V lost 0 bases and J lost 3 bases. The CDR3 totals 15 residues. The CDR3: CASSDSRGGYNEQFF. CDR3 in DNA: TGTGCCAGCAGTGACTCGCGGGGGGGCTACAATGAGCAGTTCTTC.

At least ten counts were recorded for this clonotype. CDR3 in DNA: TGTGCCAGCAGCTTAAACCCCACTGGGACCGGGGAGCTGTTTTTT. This encodes CASSLNPTGTGELFF. The rearrangement links TRBV11-2 to TRBJ2-2; D gene ambiguous. V dropped 2 bases and J dropped 5 bases, with 12 bases sitting between them. The germline V gene encodes CDR1 SGHAT and CDR2 FQNNGV. The CDR3 is made up of 15 amino acids.

The table lists this clonotype with a few counts. The chain couples TRBV28 to TRBJ1-5, with no clear D. CDR1 is MDHEN and CDR2 is SYDVKM in the germline V gene. The length of the CDR3 is 13 residues. V lost 5 bases and J 10 bases, leaving 15 bases between the germline ends. Written as DNA, the CDR3 is TGTGCCAGCAGTCCAGATCAACTCGTCCCCCAGCATTTT. It is translated as CASSPDQLVPQHF.

On this clonotype: This may be a read error, as it is one base from a much larger clone. V and J are TRBV29-1 and TRBJ2-1; D not resolved. CDR1 and CDR2 from the germline V gene are SQVTM and ANQGSEA. The length of the CDR3 is 11 residues. The CDR3 loop reads CSGTLYSEQFF. CDR3 nucleotide sequence: TGCAGCGGTACCTTATACAGTGAGCAGTTCTTC.

The chain carries TRBV9 and TRBJ2-1, with D tentatively TRBD2 (5 bases). CDR1 SGDLS and CDR2 YYNGEE come from the germline V gene. The CDR3 extends over 14 amino acids. V dropped 3 bases and J dropped 6 bases, with 13 bases sitting between them. CDR3 nucleotides: TGTGCCAGCAGCGACCAAGGACTGATCAATGAGCAGTTCTTC. Its translation is CASSDQGLINEQFF.

Comment on this clonotype: This CDR3 is missing its conserved last phenylalanine or tryptophan, likely due to a read error. The V call is TRBV27, the J call TRBJ2-1, with D maybe TRBD1 (5 bases). V lost 8 bases and J lost 3, with 11 bases in between. This CDR3 region has 13 residues. Germline V gives CDR1 MNHEY, CDR2 SMNVEV (reference sequence). DNA for the CDR3: TGTGCCAGCGTAACCAGGGACTACAATGAGCAGTTCTCC. Translated: CASVTRDYNEQFS.

This clonotype was observed a few times. J is TRBJ2-7 and V is TRBV27, with 8 bases that match TRBD1. Trimming removed 4 bases from V and 5 bases from J; junction bases left unmatched: 4. The germline CDR1 and CDR2 sequences are MNHEY and SMNVEV (reference sequence). The CDR3 contains 13 residues. In DNA form, the CDR3 reads TGTGCCAGCAGTTCACAGGGGGGCGACGAGCAGTACTTC. Protein product: CASSSQGGDEQYF.

The gene calls are TRBV25-1 and TRBJ2-5; no definite D call. Germline loops: CDR1 MGHDK, CDR2 SYGVNS. The CDR3 is 16 residues long. V was clipped by 2 bases and J by 1 base, with 14 bases between them. CDR3 in amino acids: CASSEGKGFPQETQYF. In DNA, the CDR3 is TGTGCCAGCAGTGAAGGAAAAGGGTTCCCCCAAGAGACCCAGTACTTC. Supplemented by reference TRBV25-1 and TRBJ2-5, the full variable domain reads EADIYQTPRYLVIGTGKKITLECSQTMGHDKMYWYQQDPGMELHLIHYSYGVNSTEKGDLSSESTVSRIRTEHFPLTLESARPSHTSQYLCASSEGKGFPQETQYFGPGTRLLVL.

V is TRBV20-1 and J is TRBJ1-1; D might be TRBD1 (5 bases). Germline loops: CDR1 DFQATT, CDR2 SNEGSKA (reference sequence). CDR3 size: 14 residues. Trimming shortened V by 0 bases and J by 1 base, and 9 bases separated the two germline ends. The CDR3 region is CSARDRGANTEAFF. CDR3 nucleotides: TGCAGTGCTAGAGATCGAGGGGCGAACACTGAAGCTTTCTTT.

This clonotype was seen a few times. The chain employs TRBV7-2 and TRBJ1-5; D is possibly TRBD1 (5 bases). Deletions cut 5 bases from V and 0 bases from J, with 14 bases between. Germline V gene lookup returns CDR1 SGHTA and CDR2 FQGNSA. The CDR3 runs to 16 residues. CDR3 DNA sequence: TGTGCCAGCAGCCCGGGACGTCAGATTAGCAATCAGCCCCAGCATTTT. Encoded protein: CASSPGRQISNQPQHF.

This clonotype occurred a few times. The V gene is TRBV7-2, the J gene TRBJ1-2; D unresolved. Trimming pared 5 bases from V and 4 bases from J, leaving 11 bases between. Germline loops: CDR1 SGHTA, CDR2 FQGNSA. The CDR3 is 13 residues long. The DNA of the CDR3 is TGTGCCAGCAGCCCCCCCGGCAGCTATGGCTACACCTTC. Translation: CASSPPGSYGYTF.